The 23 T cell receptor beta chains listed next were all sequenced from one sample in a study of T cell responses to AZD1222 COVID-19 vaccine. TCRdb keeps only in-frame clones here, not all; method: immunoSEQ multiplex PCR. The repertoire consists of around 200,000 clones, with about 86% occurring once and the leading ten covering more than 0.4%. Here the sequenced sample was peripheral blood, taken on day 0 of AZD1222 vaccination. Receptor source: an adult in good health.

This chain uses TRBV6-6 with TRBJ2-6; D may be TRBD1 (6 bases). This CDR3 region has 16 residues. The germline gives CDR1 MNHNY, CDR2 SVGAGI (reference sequence). The V end was cut by 2 bases, the J end by 4 bases, with 12 bases between. The CDR3 loop reads CASSYTYRAGANVLTF. The CDR3 DNA follows: TGTGCCAGCAGTTACACTTACAGGGCCGGGGCCAACGTCCTGACTTTC.

The CDR3 bases are TGTGCCAGCAGCCAGGACAGGGTGGGGGATTTCGGCTATGGCTACACCTTC. The encoded protein is CASSQDRVGDFGYGYTF. This chain connects TRBV11-2 to TRBJ1-2, with 8 bases identical to TRBD1. Per germline, CDR1 SGHAT and CDR2 FQNNGV. Trimming took 5 bases from V and 4 from J; bases not matched to a gene: 15. This CDR3 is 17 amino acids long.

This rearrangement joins TRBV4-1 to TRBJ1-1, with D possibly TRBD1 on 5 matching bases. The CDR3 sequence is 16 residues long. Germline CDR1 reads MGHRA; CDR2 reads YSYEKL. Deletions cut 0 bases from V and 2 bases from J, with 13 bases between. The CDR3 DNA reads TGCGCCAGCAGCCAAGAGGGCGGGGGGATCAACACTGAAGCTTTCTTT. It translates to CASSQEGGGINTEAFF.

The rearrangement joins TRBV5-1 to TRBJ2-3, with 9 nucleotides matching TRBD1. Germline V gene sequence: CDR1 SGHRS, CDR2 YFSETQ. The V gene end was trimmed by 4 bases and the J gene end by 3 bases; junction bases not matched to a gene: 9. The CDR3 sequence is 16 residues long. The CDR3 protein is CASSPGDRELTDTQYF. CDR3 sequence (DNA): TGCGCCAGCAGCCCAGGGGACAGGGAATTGACAGATACGCAGTATTTT. The full variable domain, with the rest looked up from reference TRBV5-1 and TRBJ2-3, is KAGVTQTPRYLIKTRGQQVTLSCSPISGHRSVSWYQQTPGQGLQFLFEYFSETQRNKGNFPGRFSGRQFSNSRSEMNVSTLELGDSALYLCASSPGDRELTDTQYFGPGTRLTVL.

This rearrangement joins TRBV9 to TRBJ2-2; weak D call: TRBD1 (5 bases). The CDR3 runs to 15 residues. CDR1 is SGDLS and CDR2 is YYNGEE in the germline V gene. Trimming left V 4 bases short and J 1 base short, with 11 bases between. CDR3 coding DNA: TGTGCCAGCAGCCCCTCGACAGTGAACACCGGGGAGCTGTTTTTT. It codes for CASSPSTVNTGELFF.

This chain joins TRBV24-1 and TRBJ2-3; D not resolved. CDR1 is KGHDR and CDR2 is SFDVKD in the germline V gene. The CDR3 consists of 15 residues. V was cut by 5 bases and J by 4 bases, with 15 bases left in between. The CDR3 nucleotides read TGTGCCACCAGTGGGGCGATAGGTGAGGCAGATACGCAGTATTTT. The encoded protein is CATSGAIGEADTQYF.

The chain links TRBV19 to TRBJ2-7; 10 nucleotides line up with TRBD1. V shed 1 base and J 6 bases; nucleotides not matched to a gene: 9. The CDR3 totals 16 residues. The germline gives CDR1 LNHDA, CDR2 SQIVND (reference sequence). CDR3 amino acids: CASSIGAGTGVAEQYF. CDR3 DNA: TGTGCCAGTAGTATAGGCGCCGGGACAGGGGTAGCCGAGCAGTACTTC.

The J gene is TRBJ2-2, the V gene TRBV6-4, with TRBD1 matching over 7 bases. Germline CDR1 is MRHNA and CDR2 is SNTAGT. V lost 8 bases and J lost 7; bases outside the gene matches: 10. This CDR3 contains 14 residues. The CDR3 here is CASSSDRMDGELFF. CDR3 nucleotide sequence: TGTGCCAGCTCTTCGGACAGGATGGACGGGGAGCTGTTTTTT.

The rearrangement joins TRBV18 to TRBJ1-3; D perhaps matches TRBD1 (6 bases). CDR3 length: 17 amino acids. The germline V gene encodes CDR1 KGHSH and CDR2 LQKENI. Trimming left V 3 bases short and J 0 bases short, with 15 bases between. CDR3 amino acids: CASSPEDRRSSGNTIYF. CDR3 nucleotides: TGTGCCAGCTCACCGGAAGACAGGCGCAGCTCTGGAAACACCATATATTTT.

This clone has just one count. The CDR3 coding sequence is TGTGCCAGCAGCGTAGTGACCTCTGAAGCTTTCTTT. This codes for CASSVVTSEAFF. The chain employs TRBV9 and TRBJ1-1; no reliable D call. Trimming took off 0 bases at V and 6 bases at J, with 6 bases between the two ends. Looked up from germline, CDR1 is SGDLS and CDR2 is YYNGEE. The CDR3 totals 12 residues.

This clone came up once. This chain connects TRBV18 to TRBJ1-1; TRBD1 aligns across 11 bases. The junction had 7 bases not matched to a gene; V was cut back by 6 bases and J by 1 base. Looked up from germline, CDR1 is KGHSH and CDR2 is LQKENI. This CDR3 has 16 amino acids. CDR3 sequence: CASSPGQGEPNTEAFF. The CDR3 bases are TGTGCCAGCTCTCCGGGACAGGGGGAACCGAACACTGAAGCTTTCTTT. Full variable domain (rest looked up from reference TRBV18 and TRBJ1-1): NAGVMQNPRHLVRRRGQEARLRCSPMKGHSHVYWYRQLPEEGLKFMVYLQKENIIDESGMPKERFSAEFPKEGPSILRIQQVVRGDSAAYFCASSPGQGEPNTEAFFGQGTRLTVV.

The chain joins TRBV6-5 to TRBJ2-2; TRBD1 agrees at 8 bases. CDR3 length: 15 amino acids. The germline CDR1 and CDR2 sequences are MNHEY and SVGAGI. With 8 bases clipped from V and 1 base from J, the junction kept 6 bases outside the gene matches. The CDR3 nucleotides read TGTGCCAGCCGCGACAGGGGCGGGAACACCGGGGAGCTGTTTTTT. This sequence encodes CASRDRGGNTGELFF.

The chain links TRBV6-1 to TRBJ1-6; a possible D gene is TRBD1 (6 bases). V gave up 3 bases and J gave up 5 bases, with 14 bases separating them. This CDR3 spans 16 amino acids. Germline V lookup: CDR1 MNHNS, CDR2 SASEGT. This CDR3 reads CASSDNRDNHNSPLHF. The CDR3 DNA follows: TGTGCCAGCAGTGATAACCGGGACAATCATAATTCACCCCTCCACTTT.

The CDR3 spells CASSFRGGLNEKLFF. DNA of the CDR3: TGTGCCAGCAGCTTCCGCGGGGGGCTCAATGAAAAACTGTTTTTT. The V and J genes are TRBV11-2 and TRBJ1-4; D is perhaps TRBD1 (6 bases). Trimming shortened V by 3 bases and J by 5 bases, and 13 bases separated the two germline ends. Per the germline V gene, CDR1 is SGHAT and CDR2 is FQNNGV. CDR3 length: 15 amino acids.

The rearrangement links TRBV19 to TRBJ1-5, with D unclear. This CDR3 contains 14 residues. From germline, CDR1 is LNHDA and CDR2 SQIVND (reference sequence). The V and J ends lost 7 bases and 5 bases respectively, with 15 bases between them. For the CDR3, the DNA is TGTGCCAGTAAATTTCATGGGGATGATCAGCCCCAGCATTTT. Residues: CASKFHGDDQPQHF.

V and J are TRBV28 and TRBJ1-6; no reliable D call. There are 14 residues in the CDR3. The V gene's germline CDR1 is MDHEN and CDR2 SYDVKM. Trimming took off 1 base at V and 10 bases at J, with 11 bases between the two ends. CDR3 nucleotide sequence: TGTGCCAGCAGTTTATTTGCCGCGGGGTCACCCCTCCACTTT. Translated, it gives CASSLFAAGSPLHF.

A few counts support this clone. This chain links TRBV9 with TRBJ1-2; 10 bases agree with TRBD1. Germline CDR1 is SGDLS and CDR2 is YYNGEE. This CDR3 is built from 15 residues. Trimming at V came to 0 bases and at J to 2 bases, leaving 1 base not matched to a gene. CDR3 amino acids: CASSVETGGNYGYTF. For the CDR3, the DNA is TGTGCCAGCAGCGTAGAGACAGGGGGCAACTATGGCTACACCTTC.

The rearrangement links TRBV7-8 to TRBJ2-7; D is undetermined. The CDR3 runs to 14 residues. Germline CDR1 reads SGHVS; CDR2 reads FQNEAQ. Trimming pared 4 bases from V and 4 bases from J, leaving 14 bases between. The CDR3 is CASSSPAGGYEQYF. CDR3 DNA: TGTGCCAGCAGCTCCCCCGCTGGCGGTTACGAGCAGTACTTC.

V is TRBV3-1 (or the pseudogene TRBV3-2) and J is TRBJ2-7, with D hard to call. CDR3 length: 15 amino acids. The V end lost 2 bases, the J end lost 0 bases, and 11 bases lay between the germline ends. Per the germline V gene, CDR1 is LGHDT and CDR2 is YNNKEL (reference sequence). The CDR3 bases are TGTGCCAGCAGCCAAAACCCAGCTGACTCCTACGAGCAGTACTTC. The encoded protein is CASSQNPADSYEQYF.

This clone was seen only a few times. The chain links TRBV19 to TRBJ1-2; D not certain. V was pared by 5 bases and J by 3 bases, with 13 bases between. CDR1 and CDR2 (germline): LNHDA, SQIVND (reference sequence). The CDR3 has 14 amino acids. As DNA, the CDR3 is TGTGCCAGTAGTCCCCCGGTAGTACACTATGGCTACACCTTC. Encoded protein: CASSPPVVHYGYTF. Supplemented by reference TRBV19 and TRBJ1-2, the full variable domain reads DGGITQSPKYLFRKEGQNVTLSCEQNLNHDAMYWYRQDPGQGLRLIYYSQIVNDFQKGDIAEGYSVSREKKESFPLTVTSAQKNPTAFYLCASSPPVVHYGYTFGSGTRLTVV.

V gene TRBV10-1 combines with J gene TRBJ1-2; D is undetermined. The germline gives CDR1 WNHNN, CDR2 SYGVQD (reference sequence). The CDR3 covers 12 residues. V was cut by 5 bases and J by 8 bases, with 12 bases left in between. CDR3 loop: CASSSGLGGYTF. CDR3 nucleotides: TGCGCCAGCAGTTCGGGTCTTGGCGGCTACACCTTC.

The chain joins TRBV5-4 to TRBJ1-2; 7 nucleotides align to TRBD1. Germline-derived CDR1 and CDR2 are SGHNT and YYREEE (reference sequence). The length of the CDR3 is 13 residues. Losses at the gene ends were 4 bases for V and 6 bases for J; bases not matched to a gene: 6. CDR3 amino acids: CASSPDRDNGYTF. CDR3 in DNA: TGTGCCAGCAGCCCCGACAGGGATAATGGCTACACCTTC.

CDR3 nucleotide sequence: TGTGCCAGCAGTGAACCTTTAGGGTGGGGGGAAAAACTGTTTTTT. The encoded protein is CASSEPLGWGEKLFF. The chain uses TRBV6-1 and TRBJ1-4, with a weak D call TRBD1 (5 bases). V was clipped by 2 bases and J by 8 bases, with 15 bases between them. Germline V gene sequence: CDR1 MNHNS, CDR2 SASEGT. There are 15 residues in the CDR3.